The entry that follows covers one T cell receptor beta chain sequence. The antigen is unknown. The PCR made use of 60 Vbeta and 13 Jbeta primers. Sequencing was performed with immunoSEQ multiplex PCR; in TCRdb, only in-frame clones are kept and a portion is missing. The repertoire consists of around 150,000 clones, with about 81% occurring once and the leading ten covering approximately 3.1%. These data belong to a study of cytomegalovirus exposure and HLA in healthy donors. Study outcomes and limitations: TRBV6-2, TRBV6-3 and some other V segments were excluded as indistinguishable. CMV antigen specificity of three CMV-associated chains was confirmed in vitro. Later analysis identified several of the most significant clusters that appeared linked to common viral pathogens.

J was trimmed by 5 bases and V by 4 bases; bases with no gene match: 11. The CDR3 extends over 15 amino acids. Germline values: CDR1 SGHRS, CDR2 YFSETQ. Sequences were obtained from PBMCs. The receptor's source is a woman aged 50 to 60 in good health and CMV-seropositive. The J gene is TRBJ1-2, the V gene TRBV5-1; 7 nucleotides align to TRBD1. CDR3 sequence: CASSELRGQTYGYTF. The CDR3, as DNA: TGCGCCAGCAGCGAATTGAGGGGACAGACTTATGGCTACACCTTC.